These 18 T cell receptor beta chains originate from one sample sequenced in a study of blood T cell repertoires in COVID-19. Clones were read by immunoSEQ multiplex PCR, and TCRdb kept only the in-frame ones, dropping some. This table has about 90,000 clones, just under 85% appearing once. The sequenced sample was peripheral blood. These receptors were obtained from a woman aged 70 to 79 with active or convalescent COVID-19.

The rearrangement uses TRBV6-5 and TRBJ1-2; 7 bases are a match to TRBD1. Germline assignment: CDR1 MNHEY and CDR2 SVGAGI. The V gene end was trimmed by 5 bases and the J gene end by 5 bases; junction bases not matched to a gene: 11. There are 15 residues in the CDR3. The CDR3 DNA is TGTGCCAGCAGTATAGAGGGAAGGGGGCTTTATGGCTACACCTTC. Protein product: CASSIEGRGLYGYTF.

The chain combines TRBV5-1 with TRBJ1-3; D unclear. Germline-derived CDR1 and CDR2 are SGHRS and YFSETQ. The V end was cut by 0 bases, the J end by 2 bases, with 9 bases between. The CDR3 has 15 amino acids. CDR3 amino acids: CASSLEGGTGNTIYF. The CDR3 DNA reads as TGCGCCAGCAGCTTGGAGGGAGGGACTGGAAACACCATATATTTT. Full variable domain (outside the CDR3, taken from reference TRBV5-1 and TRBJ1-3): KAGVTQTPRYLIKTRGQQVTLSCSPISGHRSVSWYQQTPGQGLQFLFEYFSETQRNKGNFPGRFSGRQFSNSRSEMNVSTLELGDSALYLCASSLEGGTGNTIYFGEGSWLTVV.

The chain carries TRBV4-3 and TRBJ1-5; D unclear. Germline assignment: CDR1 LGHNA and CDR2 YSLEER. V was trimmed by 0 bases and J by 4 bases, leaving 4 bases between them. CDR3 length: 13 residues. CDR3 sequence reads: CASSQERNQPQHF. CDR3 bases: TGCGCCAGCAGCCAAGAGAGGAATCAGCCCCAGCATTTT.

V gene TRBV7-2 combines with J gene TRBJ1-5, with 8 bases identical to TRBD1. CDR1 is SGHTA and CDR2 is FQGNSA in the germline V gene. J gave up 6 bases and V 4 bases, and 8 bases lay outside the gene matches. The CDR3 length is 15 residues. The CDR3 protein is CASSSQGGSSQPQHF. The CDR3 DNA is TGTGCCAGCAGCTCACAGGGGGGAAGTAGTCAGCCCCAGCATTTT.

This chain links TRBV5-4 with TRBJ2-7; tentative D call: TRBD1 (6 bases). Germline CDR1 is SGHNT and CDR2 is YYREEE (reference sequence). The V end was cut by 4 bases, the J end by 2 bases, with 19 bases between. The CDR3 totals 16 residues. The CDR3 DNA is TGTGCCAGCAGCCCGGTAGGGGCAGGGGTAACCTACGAGCAGTACTTC. It yields the protein CASSPVGAGVTYEQYF.

This chain connects TRBV3-1 (or the pseudogene TRBV3-2) to TRBJ2-3, with 8 nucleotides matching TRBD2. The germline V gene has CDR1 LGHDT and CDR2 YNNKEL (reference sequence). With 3 bases clipped from V and 3 bases from J, the junction kept 8 bases outside the gene matches. The CDR3 is 16 amino acids. The CDR3 protein is CASSHLGGGPTDTQYF. The CDR3 DNA reads TGTGCCAGCAGCCATCTCGGGGGGGGGCCTACAGATACGCAGTATTTT.

Notes on this clone: Other DNA sequences within the sample encode an identical CDR3. This sequence joins TRBV6-2 or TRBV6-3 and TRBJ1-1; tentative D call: TRBD1 (6 bases). Germline V gives CDR1 MNHEY, CDR2 SVGEGT. The CDR3 covers 12 residues. V was pared by 5 bases and J by 5 bases, with 9 bases between. The CDR3 reads CASSLQGTEAFF. In DNA form, the CDR3 reads TGTGCCAGCAGTCTACAGGGAACTGAAGCTTTCTTT.

This sequence joins TRBV12-3 or TRBV12-4 and TRBJ2-7; 7 bases align to TRBD2. The CDR3 runs 13 residues. Trimming cost V 8 bases and J 3 bases; bases outside gene matches: 7. The CDR3 DNA is TGTGCCAGCGGCCTCTGGGGGGGCTACGAGCAGTACTTC. This sequence encodes CASGLWGGYEQYF.

The chain is built from TRBV28 and TRBJ2-2; 12 bases are shared with TRBD2. The trim removed 7 bases at V and 9 bases at J, leaving 9 bases unmatched. This CDR3 is built from 15 residues. Germline V gives CDR1 MDHEN, CDR2 SYDVKM. The CDR3 DNA sequence: TGTGCCAGCATACCTAGCGGGGGGGATCGCCGGGAGCTGTTTTTT. It codes for CASIPSGGDRRELFF.

The gene calls are TRBV5-8 and TRBJ1-5; 10 positions agree with TRBD1. Germline-derived CDR1 and CDR2 are SGHTS and YDEGEE. The CDR3 extends over 15 amino acids. J was trimmed by 3 bases and V by 4 bases; bases with no gene match: 4. The CDR3 region is CASSLGQGDNQPQHF. CDR3 coding DNA: TGTGCCAGCAGCCTCGGACAGGGGGACAATCAGCCCCAGCATTTT.

V is TRBV7-2 and J is TRBJ2-5; TRBD2 matches 13 bases. V trimming: 5 bases; J trimming: 4 bases; junction bases outside the gene matches: 7. The germline CDR1 and CDR2 sequences are SGHTA and FQGNSA. The CDR3 contains 16 residues. CDR3 in amino acids: CASSRTSGGAGETQYF. CDR3 DNA sequence: TGTGCCAGCAGCCGTACTAGCGGGGGGGCCGGAGAGACCCAGTACTTC.

The V gene is TRBV6-1, the J gene TRBJ2-2; tentative D call: TRBD2 (6 bases). CDR3 size: 14 residues. The germline V gene has CDR1 MNHNS and CDR2 SASEGT. The V and J ends lost 3 bases and 7 bases respectively, with 12 bases between them. This CDR3 is CASSEEGSIGELFF. The CDR3 bases are TGTGCCAGCAGTGAGGAGGGGTCGATCGGGGAGCTGTTTTTT.

This chain uses TRBV7-2 with TRBJ1-1; unclear D gene. Looked up from germline, CDR1 is SGHTA and CDR2 is FQGNSA. The CDR3 length is 14 residues. The ends were cut back, 5 bases at V and 4 bases at J, with 14 bases in the middle. Here the CDR3 reads CASSPRYVGTEAFF. Written as DNA, the CDR3 is TGTGCCAGCAGCCCCCGGTATGTCGGCACTGAAGCTTTCTTT.

In its sample, this clone was seen once. The chain joins TRBV5-6 to TRBJ2-3; D perhaps matches TRBD1 (5 bases). Germline CDR1 is SGHDT and CDR2 is YYEEEE. The CDR3 has 15 residues. V lost 1 base and J 1 base, leaving 10 bases between the germline ends. CDR3 sequence reads: CASSLSGMGTDTQYF. DNA for the CDR3: TGTGCCAGCAGCTTGTCAGGGATGGGCACAGATACGCAGTATTTT.

This chain links TRBV24-1 with TRBJ1-5; 8 positions agree with TRBD1. This CDR3 is 13 amino acids long. Trimming took 8 bases from V and 1 from J; bases not matched to a gene: 0. Germline CDR1 is KGHDR and CDR2 is SFDVKD. CDR3 region: CATNRGSNQPQHF. The CDR3 DNA sequence: TGTGCCACCAACAGGGGGAGCAATCAGCCCCAGCATTTT.

This clone was picked up one time. V is TRBV19 and J is TRBJ2-7; 7 positions agree with TRBD1. This CDR3 contains 14 residues. With V trimmed by 5 bases and J by 4 bases, 8 bases remained unmatched. Germline loops: CDR1 LNHDA, CDR2 SQIVND (reference sequence). The CDR3 loop reads CASSPRTGQYEQYF. CDR3 DNA sequence: TGTGCCAGTAGTCCCCGGACAGGCCAATACGAGCAGTACTTC.

The rearrangement links TRBV18 to TRBJ2-5; 9 bases line up with TRBD2. The germline V gene encodes CDR1 KGHSH and CDR2 LQKENI. Trimming cost V 3 bases and J 5 bases; bases outside gene matches: 10. The CDR3 has 16 amino acids. This CDR3 reads CASSPAASGERETQYF. The DNA of the CDR3 is TGTGCCAGCTCACCGGCGGCTAGCGGGGAGAGGGAGACCCAGTACTTC.

The genes are TRBV20-1 and TRBJ2-3, with 9 nucleotides matching TRBD2. Per the germline V gene, CDR1 is DFQATT and CDR2 is SNEGSKA (reference sequence). This CDR3 region has 16 residues. With V trimmed by 3 bases and J by 1 base, 8 bases remained unmatched. This chain's CDR3 is CSASRLRGGGTDTQYF. The CDR3 DNA reads as TGCAGTGCTAGTCGGTTGCGGGGGGGAGGCACAGATACGCAGTATTTT.